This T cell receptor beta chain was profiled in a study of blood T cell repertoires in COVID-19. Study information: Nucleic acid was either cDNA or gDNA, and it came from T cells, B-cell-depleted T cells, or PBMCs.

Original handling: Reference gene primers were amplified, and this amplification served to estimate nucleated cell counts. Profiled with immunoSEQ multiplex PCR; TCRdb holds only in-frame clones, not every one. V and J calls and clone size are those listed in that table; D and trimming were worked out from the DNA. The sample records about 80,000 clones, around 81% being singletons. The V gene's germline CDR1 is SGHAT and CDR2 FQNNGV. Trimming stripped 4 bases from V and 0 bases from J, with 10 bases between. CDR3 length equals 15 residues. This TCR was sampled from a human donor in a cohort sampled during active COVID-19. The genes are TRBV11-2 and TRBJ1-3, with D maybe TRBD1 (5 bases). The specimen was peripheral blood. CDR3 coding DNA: TGTGCCAGCAGCTGGGACTCTCCCTCTGGAAACACCATATATTTT. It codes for CASSWDSPSGNTIYF.